Listed below are T cell receptor beta chains from one sample, sequenced in a study of T cell repertoires in cytomegalovirus infection. TCRdb processed the reads anew with MiXCR; each CDR3 protein has one entry. The sample includes hundreds of thousands of distinct CDR3 sequences, approximately 40% of them seen just once. What was sequenced was PBMCs. The origin of the receptors is a human donor in good health (CMV status not recorded). Some clones in this sample may be carry-over from other donors' samples. Each CDR3 is given with its conserved first and last residue. The D gene is left open where the match is weak. Expanded clones are given a class, and other clones once, few, many or no size at all.

cdr3_length j_call clone_size v_call d_call cdr3_nt cdr3_aa
13 TRBJ2-2 NA TRBV30 NA TGTGCCTGGAGTGACAGTGCCACCGGGGAGCTGTTTTTT CAWSDSATGELFF
13 TRBJ1-1 NA TRBV20-1 NA TGCAGTGCCGGGCGGACCGCGAACACTGAAGCTTTCTTT CSAGRTANTEAFF
15 TRBJ1-1 many TRBV7-2 NA TGTGCCAGCAGTCAGGGCGGGGGGGCAGCCACTGAAGCTTTCTTT CASSQGGGAATEAFF
17 TRBJ2-1 few TRBV7-2 NA TGTGCCAGCAGCTCCACGATAAGCCTTCGGGGGTCCAATGAGCAGTTCTTC CASSSTISLRGSNEQFF
14 TRBJ2-2 NA TRBV2 NA TGTGCCAGCGGGGTGCAGATGAACACCGGGGAGCTGTTTTTT CASGVQMNTGELFF
14 TRBJ2-3 few TRBV12-3/TRBV12-4 NA TGTGCCAGCAGTTTAGAGTTACCCGGCGATACGCAGTATTTT CASSLELPGDTQYF
14 TRBJ1-6 NA TRBV6-1 NA TGTGCCAGCAGAAGTCTGGGTGCGAATTCACCCCTCCACTTT CASRSLGANSPLHF
15 TRBJ2-7 many TRBV7-2 NA TGTGCCAGCAGCTTAAGAGGGGGGCAGACGGACGAGCAGTACTTC CASSLRGGQTDEQYF
15 TRBJ2-1 NA TRBV7-9 NA TGTGCCAGCAGCCGCGACAAGAGCTCCTACAATGAGCAGTTCTTC CASSRDKSSYNEQFF
14 TRBJ1-1 NA TRBV6-4 NA TGTGCCAGCAGAGCCCCAGGCTATTGGACTGAAGCTTTCTTT CASRAPGYWTEAFF
14 TRBJ2-3 NA TRBV4-2 NA TGTGCCAGCAGCCCTTGGGCAGGCACAGATACGCAGTATTTT CASSPWAGTDTQYF
15 TRBJ2-3 NA TRBV5-6 TRBD1 TGTGCCAGCAGCTTCGGGACAGGGGACACAGATACGCAGTATTTT CASSFGTGDTDTQYF
15 TRBJ2-1 NA TRBV20-1 NA TGCAGTGCTAGAGATTTGCTAGCTCCCAGGGGTGAGCAGTTCTTC CSARDLLAPRGEQFF
14 TRBJ2-1 few TRBV5-1 TRBD2 TGCGCCAGCAGAAGTCTAGCGGGGAGCAATGAGCAGTTCTTC CASRSLAGSNEQFF
16 TRBJ2-5 NA TRBV5-1 TRBD1 TGCGCCAGCAGCTGGGGGGACAGGGGTCCCCTGGAGACCCAGTACTTC CASSWGDRGPLETQYF
13 TRBJ1-1 NA TRBV7-2 NA TGTGCCAGCAGCTTACAGGGGCGCACTGAAGCTTACTTT CASSLQGRTEAYF
14 TRBJ2-2 few TRBV4-1 TRBD2 TGCGCCAGCAGCCAAGATCGGGGGGCCGGGGAGCTGTTTTTT CASSQDRGAGELFF
15 TRBJ1-2 few TRBV19 TRBD1 TGTGCCAGTAGTTCCCGGGACAGGGGGCTTGGCGGCTACACCTTC CASSSRDRGLGGYTF
14 TRBJ1-5 NA TRBV20-1 TRBD1 TGCAGTGCTACAGGGGGGGGTAGCAATCAGCCCCAGCATTTT CSATGGGSNQPQHF
14 TRBJ2-5 few TRBV2 TRBD2 TGTGCCAGCAGTGGGACTAGACTGCAAGAGACCCAGTACTTC CASSGTRLQETQYF
15 TRBJ1-5 NA TRBV28 NA TGTGCCACCGAAATAGGGGGGGCGCCCCATCAGCCCCAGCATTTT CATEIGGAPHQPQHF
13 TRBJ1-1 few TRBV28 NA TGTGCCAGCAGTTTTGGTGCGGCCACTGAAGCTTTCTTT CASSFGAATEAFF
13 TRBJ1-1 few TRBV4-2 NA TGTGCCAGCAGCAACACAGGTCCCACTGAAGCTTTCTTT CASSNTGPTEAFF
13 TRBJ2-3 few TRBV28 NA TGTGCCAGCAGTTTATTCACGCTGGATACGCAGTATTTT CASSLFTLDTQYF
13 TRBJ1-6 NA TRBV2 NA TGTGCCAGCAAGGACAGACAAAATTCACCCCTCCACTTT CASKDRQNSPLHF
13 TRBJ2-7 few TRBV28 TRBD2 TGTGCCAGCAACGCGGGGGGCCCCTACGAGCAGTACTTC CASNAGGPYEQYF
14 TRBJ1-1 NA TRBV6-1 NA TGTGCCAGCAGTGAGAGACCCTGGAACACTGAAGATTTCTTT CASSERPWNTEDFF
15 TRBJ2-2 NA TRBV20-1 TRBD1 TGCAGTGCATACAGGGGATCCACGAACACCGGGGAGCTGTTTTTT CSAYRGSTNTGELFF
15 TRBJ1-1 few TRBV30 NA TGTGCCTGGAGTGTTCAGGGGAGGATGAACACTGAAGCTTTCTTT CAWSVQGRMNTEAFF
18 TRBJ1-4 few TRBV7-2 NA TGTGCCAGCAGCCCTCGAGACAGGTTGTGGGCAACTAATGAAAAACTGTTTTTT CASSPRDRLWATNEKLFF
17 TRBJ2-7 NA TRBV19 NA TGTGCCAGTAGTATAGGATTCGGAGGAGGGTACTCCTACGAGCAGTACTTC CASSIGFGGGYSYEQYF
16 TRBJ2-1 once TRBV28 TRBD1 TGTGCCAGCAGTTTCCTTGGGACAGATGCACTCGTTGAGCAGTTCTTC CASSFLGTDALVEQFF
13 TRBJ2-5 NA TRBV11-3 NA TGTGCCAGCAGCTTGGGCCCGTCAGAGACCCAGTACTTC CASSLGPSETQYF
15 TRBJ2-7 few TRBV6-2/TRBV6-3 TRBD2 TGTGCCAGCAGCCAGAGGGCTAGCGGGATTGACGAGCAGTACTTC CASSQRASGIDEQYF
17 TRBJ2-1 NA TRBV7-6 NA TGTGCCAGCAGCTTAGCCCACGACCCCCGGCAGCACAATGAGCAGTTCTTC CASSLAHDPRQHNEQFF
16 TRBJ1-1 many TRBV27 NA TGTGCCAGCAGTTTATCCCTCCCTCGTATGAACACTGAAGCTTTCTTT CASSLSLPRMNTEAFF
14 TRBJ1-1 once TRBV2 NA TGTGCCAGCAGTAGCCGCGAGCGGGACAATGAAGCTTTCTTT CASSSRERDNEAFF
16 TRBJ2-5 few TRBV28 TRBD2 TGTGCCAGCGGACTAGCGGGGGGAACTAAACAAGAGACCCAGTACTTC CASGLAGGTKQETQYF
18 TRBJ2-1 NA TRBV7-2 NA TGTGCCAGCAGCTTCCTTATTCCGAAGCCGAGCTCCTACAATGAGCAGTTCTTC CASSFLIPKPSSYNEQFF
14 TRBJ1-1 NA TRBV5-1 NA TGCGCCAGCAGCCCCGGCGGGCGGACCACTGAAGCTTTCTTT CASSPGGRTTEAFF
15 TRBJ1-1 NA TRBV5-4 NA TGTGCCAGCAGCTTGAGTTCAGGTACGAACACTGAAGCTTTCTTT CASSLSSGTNTEAFF
13 TRBJ2-1 few TRBV10-2 TRBD1 TGCGCCGGGTGGGACAGGGGGACGGATGAGCAGTTCTTC CAGWDRGTDEQFF
17 TRBJ2-1 NA TRBV13 TRBD2 TGTGCCAGCAGCCCTCAGGGGGAGCGGGGGGCACACAATGAGCAGTTCTTC CASSPQGERGAHNEQFF
12 TRBJ2-1 few TRBV27 NA TGTGCCAGCAGTTTCGGGAAGTATGAGCAGTTCTTC CASSFGKYEQFF
14 TRBJ2-3 few TRBV12-3/TRBV12-4 NA TGTGCCAGCAGTTTAGACCTAAGCTCAGATACGCAGTATTTT CASSLDLSSDTQYF
15 TRBJ2-1 NA TRBV7-2 NA TGTGCCAGCATCCAACAAGTGAGACAGCACAATGAGCAGTTCTTC CASIQQVRQHNEQFF